Included here is one T cell receptor (beta chain) sequence, with context. The clone's antigen remains unknown. No base quality values were provided; no much bigger clone lies one nucleotide off. The data originate from a study of blood T cell repertoires in COVID-19 (dated by TCRdb to 2020 to 2021). Regarding the research as a whole: Collaborator samples came from the United States, Italy and Spain and covered acute and convalescent phases of COVID-19. The prospective study material was composed of cDNA or gDNA derived from T cells, B-cell-depleted T cells, or PBMCs. The dataset comprised deeply sampled blood TCRbeta repertoires from subjects exposed to, actively infected with, or recovered from COVID-19. A freely available public database, intended as a resource for researchers studying the immune response to SARS-CoV-2, is where the repertoires were released. The samples were drawn from two sources: the first 160 participants of the ongoing ImmuneRACE study, and 1,000 to 1,500 subjects contributed by 6 global collaborators. A de-identified subject ID, COVID-19 status, age in years and sex were almost always included in the sample metadata. Where HLA class I and class II types were available, the types were taken from metadata supplied by the sample provider, not from assay-based typing.

Paper-wide results and their limitations: How much clinical and demographic metadata was included differed by source and by participant, and the metadata was provided uncurated.

TCRbeta CDR3 regions were amplified from genomic DNA using the immunoSEQ Assay, a bias-controlled multiplex PCR. In the paper's pipeline: The number of nucleated cells in each sample was estimated from the amplification of reference gene primers within the assay. To quantify the absolute abundance of each unique TCRbeta CDR3 rearrangement, sequence reads were collapsed and filtered. Productive Simpson clonality was computed per sample as the square root of Simpson's diversity index over productive rearrangements. This is the immuneACCESS table as TCRdb keeps it, with only in-frame sequences that have V and J called. A part of the clones is gone; compared with another copy, unresolved V genes explain less than half, and the rest is unexplained. That table gives V, J and clone size, and the DNA gave D and trimming. In this sample the table shows around 430,000 clones, approximately 88% of which occur a single time. The ten largest clones represent roughly 12% of the sample.

One collaborating source in Seattle enrolled patients while the patients were actively infected and followed the patients over time throughout the course of disease. Collaborating institutions collected whole blood in K2EDTA tubes following their own protocols. For TCRbeta analysis, collaborator samples were shipped as frozen whole blood, as isolated PBMCs, or as DNA extracted from either sample type. The clonotype originates from a woman aged 45-60 years with COVID-19, enrolled during active disease. Sequencing input: peripheral blood.

The CDR3 protein is CASSIEERGDQPQHF. The nucleotide sequence reads TGTGCCAGTAGTATAGAGGAGCGGGGGGATCAGCCCCAGCATTTT. This sequence uses TRBV19 and TRBJ1-5, with TRBD1 tentatively as D gene (5 bases match). The junction shows trimming of 0 bases on V and 5 bases on J, plus 11 bases between the germline ends. From the cysteine through the phenylalanine, the CDR3 covers 15 amino acids. The sequence is cut down to CDR3 DNA, 45 bases in frame from base 1. The CDR1 and CDR2 encoded by the germline V gene (reference sequence) are LNHDA and SQIVND.